This T cell receptor (beta chain) appears in the sequencing data of a study of CD8+ T cells in alopecia areata. Study conclusions and caveats: Especially in alopecia totalis/universalis, lesional scalp showed greater clonality than normal scalp did. Relative to mice, TCR sharing across patients was less clear, a difference possibly HLA-related.

Worth noting for this clone: Its cognate antigen is unknown.

RNA was extracted and reverse transcribed into cDNA as the sequencing template. Using immunoSEQ multiplex PCR, the repertoire was profiled, and TCRdb retains in-frame clones only, with some absent. The repertoire holds roughly 120,000 clones, with roughly two thirds as singletons. The authors sorted CD4+ and CD8+ T cells from PBMCs. The origin of this receptor is a human donor in good health. Specimen: CD4+ T cells sorted from blood.

CDR3 residues: CASTPGAQTSKENEQFF. CDR3 DNA: TGCGCCAGCACCCCGGGTGCGCAGACAAGTAAAGAAAATGAGCAGTTCTTC. The rearrangement uses TRBV5-1 and TRBJ2-1; no clear D. Germline CDR1 reads SGHRS; CDR2 reads YFSETQ. CDR3 length equals 17 residues. Deletions cut 6 bases from V and 7 bases from J, with 26 bases between.